Listed below are T cell receptor beta chains from one sample, sequenced in a study of T cells in Graves' hyperthyroidism and ophthalmopathy. TCRdb reanalysed the multiplex PCR reads using MiXCR and keeps one entry per CDR3 protein. The sample has 250,000 to 350,000 distinct CDR3 sequences; roughly 20% are singletons. The material sequenced was blood. The receptor set was obtained from a man aged 25 to 40 with Graves' ophthalmopathy. CDR3s include the opening cysteine and the closing phenylalanine or tryptophan. D genes are given only for firm matches. The size of a clone is reported for some rows only, either as once, few or many, or as a class for expanded clones.

v_gene	j_gene	abundance	d_gene	CDR3aa	CDR3nt
TRBV30	TRBJ2-7	few	-	CAWSGGRGTYEQYF	TGTGCCTGGAGTGGCGGTCGGGGGACCTACGAGCAGTACTTC
TRBV19	TRBJ2-2	-	TRBD1	CASSTYRGVDGELFF	TGTGCCAGTAGTACTTACAGGGGAGTGGACGGGGAGCTGTTTTTT
TRBV28	TRBJ1-5	many	-	CASSRWTATYQPQHF	TGTGCCAGCAGTAGATGGACAGCGACGTATCAGCCCCAGCATTTT
TRBV19	TRBJ1-5	-	-	CASSRQGQDQPQHF	TGTGCCAGTAGTAGGCAGGGGCAGGATCAGCCCCAGCATTTT
TRBV2	TRBJ1-6	few	TRBD1	CARSATTGANSPLHF	TGTGCCAGATCAGCGACGACAGGGGCTAATTCACCCCTCCACTTT
TRBV7-2	TRBJ2-2	few	-	CASSFRPIGTATGELFF	TGTGCCAGCAGCTTCCGGCCAATCGGGACCGCCACCGGGGAGCTGTTTTTT
TRBV29-1	TRBJ2-1	-	TRBD2	CSGGLAGTNEQFF	TGCAGCGGCGGACTAGCGGGAACTAATGAGCAGTTCTTC
TRBV20-1	TRBJ2-7	many	TRBD2	CSARASLAGFEQYF	TGCAGTGCTAGAGCCTCACTAGCGGGGTTCGAGCAGTACTTC
TRBV28	TRBJ2-7	many	TRBD2	CASSLLVERETLGYEQYF	TGTGCCAGCAGTTTACTTGTGGAGCGGGAGACATTAGGCTACGAGCAGTACTTC
TRBV20-1	TRBJ1-2	many	-	CSATGAINYGYTF	TGCAGTGCTACAGGGGCGATTAACTATGGCTACACCTTC
TRBV25-1	TRBJ1-2	-	-	CASSVTGTENYGYTF	TGTGCCAGCAGTGTCACCGGGACTGAGAACTATGGCTACACCTTC